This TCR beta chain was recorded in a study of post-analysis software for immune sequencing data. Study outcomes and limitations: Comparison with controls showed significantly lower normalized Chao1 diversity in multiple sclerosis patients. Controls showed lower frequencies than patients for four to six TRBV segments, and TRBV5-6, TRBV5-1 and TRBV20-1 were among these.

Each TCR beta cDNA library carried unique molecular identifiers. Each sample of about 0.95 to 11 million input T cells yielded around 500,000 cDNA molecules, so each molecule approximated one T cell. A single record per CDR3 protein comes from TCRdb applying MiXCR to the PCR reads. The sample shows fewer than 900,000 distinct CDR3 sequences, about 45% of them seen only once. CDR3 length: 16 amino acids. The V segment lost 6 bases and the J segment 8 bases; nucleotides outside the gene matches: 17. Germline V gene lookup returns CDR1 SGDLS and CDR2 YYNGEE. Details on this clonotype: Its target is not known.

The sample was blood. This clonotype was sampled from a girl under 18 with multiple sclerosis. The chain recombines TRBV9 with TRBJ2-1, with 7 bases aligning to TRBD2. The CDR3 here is CASTSGVTSSIHEQFF. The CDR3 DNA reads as TGTGCCAGCACGAGCGGGGTAACTAGTTCCATCCATGAGCAGTTCTTC.